The rows below give T cell receptor beta chains drawn from one sample of a study of B cell selection in AIRE deficiency. Profiled with immunoSEQ multiplex PCR; TCRdb holds only in-frame clones, not every one. The profile shows 1,500 to 2,000 clones, about nine tenths of them singletons. Sample: CD4+CD127+ conventional T cells sorted from PBMCs. The receptor source for this set is a human donor in good health. CDR3s include the opening cysteine and the closing phenylalanine or tryptophan. The D gene is left open where the match is weak. Clone size appears in some rows only: once, few, many, or a class for an expanded clone.

J gene: TRBJ2-3; clone size: .; V gene: TRBV4-1; D gene: .; CDR3 DNA: TGCGCCAGCATCTCGTTTTGGATGAAGGGGACGGCACCAGATACGCAGTATTTT; CDR3 protein: CASISFWMKGTAPDTQYF
J gene: TRBJ2-7; clone size: few; V gene: TRBV10-3; D gene: TRBD1; CDR3 DNA: TGTGCCATCCGGGACAGGGGGCATGAGCAGTACTTC; CDR3 protein: CAIRDRGHEQYF
J gene: TRBJ2-1; clone size: .; V gene: TRBV4-1; D gene: TRBD2; CDR3 DNA: TGCGCCAGCAGCCAAGTGGACCTCGGACTAGCCTACAATGAGCAGTTCTTC; CDR3 protein: CASSQVDLGLAYNEQFF
J gene: TRBJ2-3; clone size: .; V gene: TRBV19; D gene: TRBD2; CDR3 DNA: TGTGCCAGTAGTACCCTTTGGGGGGGTGGCACAGATACGCAGTATTTT; CDR3 protein: CASSTLWGGGTDTQYF
J gene: TRBJ2-6; clone size: .; V gene: TRBV19; D gene: TRBD2; CDR3 DNA: TGTGCCAGTACCCCCCGGGCGGGAGCCCCTGGGGCCAACGTCCTGACTTTC; CDR3 protein: CASTPRAGAPGANVLTF
J gene: TRBJ2-1; clone size: .; V gene: TRBV29-1; D gene: TRBD2; CDR3 DNA: TGCAGCGGGACCAGCGGGAGGTTCTCCAATGAGCAGTTCTTC; CDR3 protein: CSGTSGRFSNEQFF
J gene: TRBJ2-1; clone size: .; V gene: TRBV6-6; D gene: TRBD2; CDR3 DNA: TGTGCCAGCAGTTACTCACTGCGGGAGGAATACAATGAGCAGTTCTTC; CDR3 protein: CASSYSLREEYNEQFF
J gene: TRBJ2-7; clone size: once; V gene: TRBV5-1; D gene: .; CDR3 DNA: TGCGCCAGCAGCGCCGGAGGGGGCGGAAGGATCTACGAGCAGTACTTC; CDR3 protein: CASSAGGGGRIYEQYF
J gene: TRBJ2-3; clone size: once; V gene: TRBV2; D gene: .; CDR3 DNA: TGTGCCAGCAGTGAAGCGCTTCGCGGGATAGGCAAAGATACGCAGTATTTT; CDR3 protein: CASSEALRGIGKDTQYF
J gene: TRBJ2-7; clone size: few; V gene: TRBV15; D gene: TRBD2; CDR3 DNA: TGTGCCACCAGCAGGGCGGGCCTAGCGGGAGTCTACGAGCAGTACTTC; CDR3 protein: CATSRAGLAGVYEQYF
J gene: TRBJ2-7; clone size: .; V gene: TRBV27; D gene: TRBD2; CDR3 DNA: TGTGCCAGCAGTTGGGCGGGAGGGCTGGGGGAGCAGTACTTC; CDR3 protein: CASSWAGGLGEQYF
J gene: TRBJ1-1; clone size: .; V gene: TRBV11-3; D gene: TRBD1; CDR3 DNA: TGTGCCAGCAGCGTATCCAGGGGGCTGGGCACTGAAGCTTTCTTT; CDR3 protein: CASSVSRGLGTEAFF
J gene: TRBJ2-6; clone size: few; V gene: TRBV19; D gene: .; CDR3 DNA: TGTGCCAGTCACACAGGGTATGGGGCCAACGTCCTGACTTTC; CDR3 protein: CASHTGYGANVLTF
J gene: TRBJ2-3; clone size: .; V gene: TRBV10-3; D gene: TRBD2; CDR3 DNA: TGTGCCATCAGTGAGCCGCGACTAGCGGGAGGATCTCCGCAGTATTTT; CDR3 protein: CAISEPRLAGGSPQYF
J gene: TRBJ2-1; clone size: once; V gene: TRBV6-4; D gene: TRBD2; CDR3 DNA: TGTGCCAGCAGTGACCTCGGGACTAGCGGGAGAAATGAGCAGTTCTTC; CDR3 protein: CASSDLGTSGRNEQFF
J gene: TRBJ2-7; clone size: .; V gene: TRBV5-4; D gene: TRBD1; CDR3 DNA: TGTGCCAGCAGCCAACAGGGGCGTCGTTACGAGCAGTACTTC; CDR3 protein: CASSQQGRRYEQYF
J gene: TRBJ2-1; clone size: .; V gene: TRBV5-6; D gene: .; CDR3 DNA: TGTGCCAGCACTCGGGCGGCGAGCTCCTACAATGAGCAGTTCTTC; CDR3 protein: CASTRAASSYNEQFF
J gene: TRBJ2-3; clone size: .; V gene: TRBV5-4; D gene: .; CDR3 DNA: TGTGCCAGCAGCTTGGTGGAGGGATCGAGCACAGATACGCAGTATTTT; CDR3 protein: CASSLVEGSSTDTQYF
J gene: TRBJ1-2; clone size: .; V gene: TRBV5-6; D gene: TRBD1; CDR3 DNA: TGTGCCAGCAGCAAATTGAAAAGGGGGCCGGGCTATGGCTACACCTTC; CDR3 protein: CASSKLKRGPGYGYTF
J gene: TRBJ2-7; clone size: few; V gene: TRBV28; D gene: .; CDR3 DNA: TGTGCCAGCAGTACTATAAGCGAGCAGTACTTC; CDR3 protein: CASSTISEQYF
J gene: TRBJ1-2; clone size: few; V gene: TRBV5-6; D gene: .; CDR3 DNA: TGTGCCAGCTCCAACAGGGCCGGTGGCTACACCTTC; CDR3 protein: CASSNRAGGYTF
J gene: TRBJ2-3; clone size: .; V gene: TRBV18; D gene: TRBD2; CDR3 DNA: TGTGCCAGCACCCGACTAGCGGGAGCCCTTACAGATACGCAGTATTTT; CDR3 protein: CASTRLAGALTDTQYF
J gene: TRBJ2-1; clone size: .; V gene: TRBV6-5; D gene: TRBD2; CDR3 DNA: TGTGCCAGCAGAGTACTAGCGGGAGGACGTGAGCAGTTCTTC; CDR3 protein: CASRVLAGGREQFF
J gene: TRBJ2-3; clone size: .; V gene: TRBV5-6; D gene: .; CDR3 DNA: TGTGCCAGCAGCTTATACGGGGGCACAGATACGCAGTATTTT; CDR3 protein: CASSLYGGTDTQYF
J gene: TRBJ1-5; clone size: .; V gene: TRBV15; D gene: .; CDR3 DNA: TGTGCCACCAGCAGAGAGGGGACTCTGGGGAGTCAGCCCCAGCATTTT; CDR3 protein: CATSREGTLGSQPQHF
J gene: TRBJ1-1; clone size: .; V gene: TRBV18; D gene: .; CDR3 DNA: TGTGCCACCGTCCCACAGCCGAACACTGAAGCTTTCTTT; CDR3 protein: CATVPQPNTEAFF
J gene: TRBJ2-5; clone size: .; V gene: TRBV28; D gene: .; CDR3 DNA: TGTGCCAGCTCGGGGTGGGGAACCCAGTACTTC; CDR3 protein: CASSGWGTQYF
J gene: TRBJ2-7; clone size: .; V gene: TRBV28; D gene: TRBD2; CDR3 DNA: TGTGCCAGCAGCTTTTTAGCGGGAACTCACCTTTACGAGCAGTACTTC; CDR3 protein: CASSFLAGTHLYEQYF
J gene: TRBJ2-7; clone size: .; V gene: TRBV6-1; D gene: .; CDR3 DNA: TGTGCCAGCAGTGAAAGTAGCAGGAAATACGAGCAGTACTTC; CDR3 protein: CASSESSRKYEQYF
J gene: TRBJ1-5; clone size: few; V gene: TRBV19; D gene: .; CDR3 DNA: TGTGCCGGGGGGCTAGGAATGGGAGATCAGCCCCAGCATTTT; CDR3 protein: CAGGLGMGDQPQHF
J gene: TRBJ2-1; clone size: .; V gene: TRBV6-5; D gene: TRBD2; CDR3 DNA: TGTGCCAGCAGTTCTGACCCTAGCGGTTACAATGAGCAGTTCTTC; CDR3 protein: CASSSDPSGYNEQFF
J gene: TRBJ2-7; clone size: .; V gene: TRBV6-4; D gene: TRBD1; CDR3 DNA: TGTGCCAGCAGCCCGGAACAGGGGGCCTACGAGCAGTACTTC; CDR3 protein: CASSPEQGAYEQYF
J gene: TRBJ1-1; clone size: .; V gene: TRBV7-8; D gene: .; CDR3 DNA: TGTGCCAGCAGCTTTATTGAGGGGGGGACTGAAGCTTTCTTT; CDR3 protein: CASSFIEGGTEAFF
J gene: TRBJ2-3; clone size: .; V gene: TRBV27; D gene: .; CDR3 DNA: TGTGCCAGCAGTTTCTCCTCCGTGAGAGATACGCAGTATTTT; CDR3 protein: CASSFSSVRDTQYF
J gene: TRBJ2-3; clone size: .; V gene: TRBV5-1; D gene: TRBD2; CDR3 DNA: TGCGCCAGCAGTCCCGGACTAGGCCTTAGCACAGATACGCAGTATTTT; CDR3 protein: CASSPGLGLSTDTQYF
J gene: TRBJ2-2; clone size: .; V gene: TRBV11-3; D gene: .; CDR3 DNA: TGTGCCAGCAGCTTAGGTCCCAACACCGGGGAGCTGTTTTTT; CDR3 protein: CASSLGPNTGELFF
J gene: TRBJ1-2; clone size: few; V gene: TRBV6-6; D gene: .; CDR3 DNA: TGTGCCAGCAGTACAAGGGACTCGGGTGGTGGCTACACCTTC; CDR3 protein: CASSTRDSGGGYTF